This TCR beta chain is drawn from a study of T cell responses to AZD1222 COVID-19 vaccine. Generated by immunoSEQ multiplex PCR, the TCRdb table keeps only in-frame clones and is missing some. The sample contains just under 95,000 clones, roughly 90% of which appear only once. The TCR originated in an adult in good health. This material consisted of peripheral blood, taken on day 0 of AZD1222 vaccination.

The CDR3 nucleotides are TGTGCCACCAGTGACGGGGCGGGACCAACCCAAGAGACCCAGTACTTC. This gives the protein CATSDGAGPTQETQYF. The chain links TRBV24-1 to TRBJ2-5; D may be TRBD2 (6 bases). CDR1 is KGHDR, CDR2 SFDVKD, per germline. The V end was cut by 4 bases, the J end by 1 base, with 15 bases between. The CDR3 loop spans 16 amino acids.